Below, 20 T cell receptor beta chains from the same sample are listed, as sequenced in a study of T cells in women clearing cervical HPV infection. The assay was immunoSEQ multiplex PCR, and TCRdb's table has in-frame clones only and misses some. The sample's table shows some 23,000 clones. The specimen sequenced was blood buffy coat. These receptors all come from a woman aged 18 to 69 with a cervical HPV16 infection that either progressed to CIN3+ or cleared (not recorded which).

Points on this clone: Coverage ceases 3 residues before the CDR3 finishes, and the germline J gene fills in the end. V and J are TRBV7-2 and TRBJ1-2, with 7 bases aligning to TRBD1. Germline V gives CDR1 SGHTA, CDR2 FQGNSA. The CDR3 length is 13 residues. The CDR3 DNA, read in part, is TGTGCCAGCAGCCCGAACAGGGGAGAAGGC. Its protein product is CASSPNRGEG. In full, the CDR3 reads CASSPNRGEGYTF. Variable domain in full (rest from reference TRBV7-2 and TRBJ1-2): GAGVSQSPSNKVTEKGKDVELRCDPISGHTALYWYRQSLGQGLEFLIYFQGNSAPDKSGLPSDRFSAERTGGSVSTLTIQRTQQEDSAVYLCASSPNRGEGYTFGSGTRLTVV.

Concerning this clone: The read is 3 residues too short to cover the CDR3 end, so that end is filled in from the germline J gene. The rearrangement joins TRBV6-1 to TRBJ1-3; possible D gene TRBD1, 5 bases. The germline V gene has CDR1 MNHNS and CDR2 SASEGT. Trimming took 4 bases from V and 0 from J, leaving 10 bases between them. The CDR3 is 15 amino acids. CDR3 bases read: TGTGCCAGCAGTGGGACACCTCTCTCTGGAAACACC. Residues: CASSGTPLSGNT. The whole CDR3 protein is CASSGTPLSGNTIYF.

Worth noting for this clone: The DNA ends 3 residues before the CDR3 does, and the rest of the CDR3 is filled in from the germline J gene. V is TRBV5-1 and J is TRBJ2-3, with TRBD2 as a possible D gene (5 bases). There are 13 residues in the CDR3. V gave up 2 bases and J gave up 3 bases, with 7 bases separating them. Germline V CDR1 and CDR2: SGHRS, YFSETQ. Incomplete CDR3 DNA: TGCGCCAGCAGCTTTTCGGGGACAGATACG. Translating gives CASSFSGTDT. The whole CDR3 reads CASSFSGTDTQYF.

The sequenced CDR3 bases are TGTGCCAGTAGCCCCACAGGGGGCATCTACGAC. Residues: CASSPTGGIYD. The entire CDR3 reads CASSPTGGIYDYTF. V usage is TRBV19 and J usage is TRBJ1-2, with 9 bases lining up with TRBD1. The sequenced fragment ends 3 residues before the CDR3 boundary, so the rest is inferred from the germline J gene. Germline V lookup: CDR1 LNHDA, CDR2 SQIVND (reference sequence). There are 14 residues in the CDR3.

Turning to this clone: The CDR3 end is not reached by the read, which stops 3 residues before it; the germline J gene fills it in. The V gene is TRBV18, the J gene TRBJ2-7; perhaps TRBD2 as D (5 bases). Germline CDR1 reads KGHSH; CDR2 reads LQKENI. V was clipped by 2 bases and J by 5 bases, with 7 bases between them. The CDR3 is 12 residues long. CDR3 region: CASSPSGDEQYF. The sequenced part of the CDR3 DNA is TGTGCCAGCTCACCATCCGGGGACGAG.

Comments on this clone: The CDR3 extends 3 residues past the end of the read, so its final part is completed from the germline J gene. The chain carries TRBV29-1 and TRBJ2-3; 11 positions agree with TRBD2. V was clipped by 2 bases and J by 4 bases; unmatched bases: 8. CDR1 SQVTM and CDR2 ANQGSEA come from the germline V gene. The length of the CDR3 is 16 residues. The part of the CDR3 DNA that was read is TGCAGCGTTGAACGGCTAGCGGGAGGTTTGGCAGATACG. This codes for CSVERLAGGLADT. The full CDR3 reads CSVERLAGGLADTQYF.

For this clone: The read terminates 3 residues ahead of where the CDR3 ends, so the germline J gene completes it. The chain combines TRBV10-3 with TRBJ2-1; 8 nucleotides line up with TRBD2. Germline trimming cut 6 bases from V and 9 bases from J; bases unmatched to any gene: 4. The V gene's germline CDR1 is ENHRY and CDR2 SYGVKD. The length of the CDR3 is 12 residues. The CDR3 here is CAIRAGETEQFF. The CDR3 DNA, read in part, is TGTGCCATCAGAGCGGGAGAGACTGAG.

As concerns this clone: The junction does not match germline at one end; this may be a read error. Here the CDR3 reads CASSSDRVNEQFF. The covered CDR3 bases are TGTGCTAGCAGCTCCGACAGGGTCAATGAG. The chain joins TRBV7-7 to TRBJ2-1; 7 bases fit TRBD1. The DNA ends 3 residues before the CDR3 does, and the rest of the CDR3 is filled in from the germline J gene. The CDR3 spans 13 residues. Germline lookup yields CDR1 SSHAT and CDR2 FNYEAQ (reference sequence).

Points on this clone: The CDR3 extends 3 residues past the end of the read, so its final part is completed from the germline J gene. This chain links TRBV7-6 with TRBJ2-7; no firm D call. With 4 bases removed from V and 6 bases from J, the gap between germline ends came to 13 bases. Germline values: CDR1 SGHVS, CDR2 FNYEAQ. This CDR3 region has 13 residues. CDR3 loop: CASSWNSIGEQYF. The sequenced part of the CDR3 DNA is TGTGCCAGCAGCTGGAATAGCATTGGCGAG.

The part of the CDR3 DNA that was read is TGTGCCAGCAGCTCGTCGGGTGAA. Amino acid sequence: CASSSSGE. The whole CDR3 region reads CASSSSGEAFF. The chain uses TRBV5-6 and TRBJ1-1; D gene unclear. Read sequence stops 3 residues before the CDR3 end, and the germline J gene provides the missing end. Per germline, CDR1 SGHDT and CDR2 YYEEEE. Trimming cost V 3 bases and J 7 bases, with 7 bases left between them. There are 11 residues in the CDR3.

In the case of this clone: The CDR3 end lies 3 residues beyond the end of the read and is filled in from the germline J gene. This chain links TRBV7-8 with TRBJ2-7, with TRBD1 matching over 9 bases. The germline V gene encodes CDR1 SGHVS and CDR2 FQNEAQ. There are 15 residues in the CDR3. The junction had 9 bases not matched to a gene; V was cut back by 5 bases and J by 4 bases. CDR3 DNA, as far as it was read: TGTGCCAGCAGCCTCAAAACAGGGGGCTTGTACGAG. Translation gives CASSLKTGGLYE. The CDR3 reads in full as CASSLKTGGLYEQYF.

Incomplete CDR3 DNA: TGCAGCGCTGGGCCTGGCTCGGAA. Translated, it gives CSAGPGSE. The full-length CDR3 reads as CSAGPGSEAFF. The chain recombines TRBV29-1 with TRBJ1-1; D unclear. The read falls 3 residues short of the CDR3 end, and the missing part is taken from the germline J gene. The germline V gene has CDR1 SQVTM and CDR2 ANQGSEA. The length of the CDR3 is 11 residues.

The CDR3 DNA, read in part, is TGTGCCAGCAGTGGGACTGGGCGGCGAGGTGAG. This translates into CASSGTGRRGE. The complete CDR3 sequence is CASSGTGRRGEQFF. V gene TRBV2 combines with J gene TRBJ2-1; maybe TRBD2 (5 bases). The read ends 3 residues shy of where the CDR3 ends; the end is completed using the germline J gene. V was cut by 4 bases and J by 9 bases, with 16 bases left in between. Germline assignment: CDR1 SNHLY and CDR2 FYNNEI. This CDR3 region has 14 residues.

On this clone itself: The sequence runs out 3 residues before the end of the CDR3; the remainder is reconstructed from the germline J gene. The chain couples TRBV5-6 to TRBJ2-7; D is unclear. The CDR3 has 14 amino acids. V was cut by 1 base and J by 0 bases, with 8 bases left in between. Germline-derived CDR1 and CDR2 are SGHDT and YYEEEE. The CDR3 protein is CASSLRASSYEQYF. The CDR3 bases that were read are TGTGCCAGCAGCTTGAGAGCGAGCTCCTACGAG.

With respect to this clone: One end of the junction is discordant with germline, which a read error may explain. The read ends 3 residues before the CDR3 terminus; that terminus is restored from the germline J gene. V usage is TRBV5-1 and J usage is TRBJ1-5; TRBD1 matches 7 bases. CDR1 is SGHRS and CDR2 is YFSETQ in the germline V gene. This CDR3 is 15 amino acids long. This CDR3 is CASGLGTGGNQPQHF. The covered CDR3 bases are TGCGCCAGCGGCTTGGGTACAGGGGGCAATCAGCCC.

Of note for this clone: With the read ending 3 residues before the CDR3 end, the germline J gene is used to fill in that end. The gene calls are TRBV7-8 and TRBJ2-5, with TRBD1 matching 7 bases. Looked up from germline, CDR1 is SGHVS and CDR2 is FQNEAQ. J gave up 5 bases and V 5 bases, and 8 bases lay outside the gene matches. This CDR3 is 14 amino acids long. Partial CDR3 DNA: TGTGCCAGCAGCCCCCAGACGACAGGGGAGACC. Translation gives CASSPQTTGET. The whole CDR3 sequence reads CASSPQTTGETQYF.

Turning to this clone: With the read ending 3 residues before the CDR3 end, the germline J gene is used to fill in that end. This chain links TRBV7-8 with TRBJ1-5, with D perhaps matching TRBD1 (6 bases). This CDR3 has 13 amino acids. CDR1 and CDR2 from the germline V gene are SGHVS and FQNEAQ. Trimming pared 5 bases from V and 5 bases from J, leaving 10 bases between. The CDR3 DNA, read in part, is TGTGCCAGCAGCCAAAACAGGGATCAGCCC. Its protein product is CASSQNRDQP. The complete CDR3 reads CASSQNRDQPQHF.

Notes on this clone: The read halts 3 residues ahead of the CDR3 end, with the missing end drawn from the germline J gene. This chain uses TRBV19 with TRBJ1-5; D possibly corresponds to TRBD1 (6 bases). Trimming removed 7 bases from V and 3 bases from J, with 16 bases in between. Germline loops: CDR1 LNHDA, CDR2 SQIVND (reference sequence). This CDR3 region has 15 residues. Here the CDR3 reads CASKGVEGSNQPQHF. CDR3 DNA, as far as it was read: TGTGCCAGTAAGGGGGTGGAGGGGTCCAATCAGCCC.

Details on this clone: Sequencing ends 3 residues short of the CDR3 end; the germline J gene provides the rest. The V call is TRBV19, the J call TRBJ1-1; 9 positions match TRBD1. The trim removed 7 bases at V and 4 bases at J, leaving 1 base unmatched. The CDR3 is made up of 12 amino acids. Germline loops: CDR1 LNHDA, CDR2 SQIVND (reference sequence). The CDR3 reads CASKTGGTEAFF. The part of the CDR3 DNA that was read is TGTGCCAGTAAGACAGGGGGCACTGAA.

Details on this clone: The read ends 3 residues early relative to the CDR3; the germline J gene fills the gap. The chain has TRBV6-2 or TRBV6-3 and TRBJ1-2; 7 positions match TRBD1. The germline V gene encodes CDR1 MNHEY and CDR2 SVGEGT. CDR3 length: 13 residues. With 10 bases clipped from V and 3 bases from J, the junction kept 8 bases outside the gene matches. CDR3 amino acids: CAIARGIDYGYTF. The sequenced CDR3 bases are TGTGCCATCGCCAGGGGGATCGACTATGGC.